A single sample is the source of the 8 T cell receptor beta chains below, sequenced in a study of CD8 T cells in ankylosing spondylitis. Study observations and caveats: A TCR beta motif made of fewer than ten highly homologous variants seemed typical of ankylosing spondylitis blood.

TCRdb reprocessed the 5' RACE reads via MiXCR and lists one record per CDR3 protein. This sample yields approximately 400,000 distinct CDR3 sequences, of which over 15% are seen a single time; over 0.9% belongs to the top ten. No antigen has been assigned to these receptors. Sequencing was performed on blood, either unsorted or a sorted T cell fraction (not recorded which). These receptors all stem from a male donor with ankylosing spondylitis.

This clonotype has just a few counts. The chain recombines TRBV12-3 or TRBV12-4 with TRBJ2-1; 8 bases line up with TRBD2. The CDR3 has 13 residues. J lost 9 bases, V lost 3 bases, and 4 bases had no gene match. CDR3 sequence (DNA): TGTGCCAGCAGTTTCGAAGCGGGAGCTGAGCAGTTCTTC. It specifies CASSFEAGAEQFF.

There are a few counts of this clonotype. This sequence joins TRBV4-3 and TRBJ1-1; D call uncertain. CDR3 length: 13 amino acids. The germline gives CDR1 LGHNA, CDR2 YSLEER. The V and J ends lost 4 bases and 5 bases respectively, with 11 bases between them. The CDR3 protein is CASSRKRMTEAFF. The CDR3 nucleotides are TGCGCCAGCAGCCGAAAGCGAATGACTGAAGCTTTCTTT.

This clonotype has just a few counts. The chain is built from TRBV18 and TRBJ2-1; 8 bases line up with TRBD2. The V segment lost 8 bases and the J segment 6 bases; nucleotides outside the gene matches: 9. Germline CDR1 KGHSH, CDR2 LQKENI. The CDR3 spans 14 residues. CDR3 protein: CASARGGSGNEQFF. In nucleotides, the CDR3 is TGTGCCAGCGCCCGCGGGGGGAGCGGCAATGAGCAGTTCTTC.

This clonotype was recorded at least ten times. V usage is TRBV10-3 and J usage is TRBJ1-5; D remains unclear. Germline-derived CDR1 and CDR2 are ENHRY and SYGVKD. The CDR3 runs 13 residues. Trimming shortened V by 10 bases and J by 4 bases, and 14 bases separated the two germline ends. The CDR3 here is CATRAGENQPQHF. The CDR3 DNA follows: TGTGCCACGCGGGCCGGGGAGAATCAGCCCCAGCATTTT.

The chain carries TRBV19 and TRBJ2-1; no definite D call. V was clipped by 3 bases and J by 7 bases, with 7 bases between them. Per germline, CDR1 LNHDA and CDR2 SQIVND (reference sequence). This CDR3 is 12 amino acids long. The chain's CDR3 is CASSIMGNEQFF. The CDR3, as DNA: TGTGCCAGTAGTATTATGGGAAATGAGCAGTTCTTC. The full variable domain, rest sourced from reference TRBV19 and TRBJ2-1, is DGGITQSPKYLFRKEGQNVTLSCEQNLNHDAMYWYRQDPGQGLRLIYYSQIVNDFQKGDIAEGYSVSREKKESFPLTVTSAQKNPTAFYLCASSIMGNEQFFGPGTRLTVL.

The table lists this clonotype with a few counts. The gene calls are TRBV2 and TRBJ1-5; D remains ambiguous. Per the germline V gene, CDR1 is SNHLY and CDR2 is FYNNEI. This CDR3 comprises 14 residues. V dropped 4 bases and J dropped 5 bases, with 12 bases sitting between them. The CDR3 nucleotides are TGTGCCAGCAGTGGCTGGGCCTCGCATCAGCCCCAGCATTTT. It is translated as CASSGWASHQPQHF.

V usage is TRBV5-1 and J usage is TRBJ2-2, with a weak D call TRBD2 (5 bases). The CDR3 extends over 16 amino acids. CDR1 and CDR2 (germline): SGHRS, YFSETQ. The germline V and J ends were trimmed by 6 bases and 0 bases, with 15 bases remaining between them. As DNA, the CDR3 is TGCGCCAGCAAAGAGCGGAGTACACCGAACACCGGGGAGCTGTTTTTT. Residues: CASKERSTPNTGELFF. The full variable domain, completed using reference TRBV5-1 and TRBJ2-2, is KAGVTQTPRYLIKTRGQQVTLSCSPISGHRSVSWYQQTPGQGLQFLFEYFSETQRNKGNFPGRFSGRQFSNSRSEMNVSTLELGDSALYLCASKERSTPNTGELFFGEGSRLTVL.

This clonotype was seen more than once but under ten times. V is TRBV6-1 and J is TRBJ2-1; 9 bases fit TRBD1. This CDR3 region has 15 residues. Trimming removed 10 bases from V and 5 bases from J; junction bases left unmatched: 12. Germline lookup yields CDR1 MNHNS and CDR2 SASEGT. This chain's CDR3 is CAIMMGTGWNNEQFF. CDR3 DNA: TGTGCCATCATGATGGGGACAGGGTGGAACAATGAGCAGTTCTTC.